Listed here are 9 T cell receptor beta chains from one sample, sequenced in a study of cytomegalovirus exposure and HLA in healthy donors. PCR was performed using 60 Vbeta and 13 Jbeta primers. Clones were sequenced by immunoSEQ multiplex PCR, and TCRdb holds only the in-frame ones, with some missing. Recorded for this sample: about 62,000 clones. Material for sequencing was PBMCs. All receptors derive from a man under 40 in good health and CMV-seropositive.

The chain links TRBV5-6 to TRBJ2-5; the D is unclear. The CDR3 sequence is 14 residues long. Germline lookup yields CDR1 SGHDT and CDR2 YYEEEE. Deletions cut 1 base from V and 0 bases from J, with 7 bases between. This chain's CDR3 is CASSLLSYQETQYF. The DNA for the CDR3 is TGTGCCAGCAGCTTGCTATCGTACCAAGAGACCCAGTACTTC.

The chain is built from TRBV6-6 and TRBJ2-7, with 9 positions matching TRBD2. This CDR3 contains 15 residues. Per germline, CDR1 MNHNY and CDR2 SVGAGI (reference sequence). V shed 2 bases, J shed 2 bases, and the junction held 4 bases outside the gene matches. The CDR3 sequence: CASSYLAGTTYEQYF. The DNA of the CDR3 is TGTGCCAGCAGTTACCTAGCGGGAACGACCTACGAGCAGTACTTC.

The rearrangement joins TRBV5-1 to TRBJ1-6; D is unresolved. The CDR3 runs to 16 residues. CDR1 is SGHRS, CDR2 YFSETQ, per germline. The V end lost 0 bases, the J end lost 9 bases, and 16 bases lay between the germline ends. CDR3 loop: CASSLEGPGSASPLHF. CDR3 in DNA: TGCGCCAGCAGCTTGGAAGGCCCGGGTTCTGCTTCACCCCTCCACTTT.

The genes are TRBV19 and TRBJ2-5; the D gene is possibly TRBD2 (6 bases). V shed 5 bases and J shed 9 bases, with 10 bases lying between them. CDR3 length equals 11 residues. Germline values: CDR1 LNHDA, CDR2 SQIVND (reference sequence). CDR3 nucleotides: TGTGCCAGTAGTGAAGGAGGGGCCCAGTACTTC. It codes for CASSEGGAQYF.

The genes are TRBV25-1 and TRBJ1-5; D might be TRBD1 (5 bases). Germline lookup yields CDR1 MGHDK and CDR2 SYGVNS. Between the trimmed V and J ends, which lost 1 base and 4 bases, there was a span of 14 bases. The CDR3 has 16 amino acids. CDR3 residues: CASSESDSPTNQPQHF. CDR3 nucleotides: TGTGCCAGCAGTGAATCAGACAGTCCAACTAATCAGCCCCAGCATTTT.

In DNA, the CDR3 is TGCAGCGTTGAAGATGGGACAGGGGGCAATCAGCCCCAGCATTTT. Protein sequence: CSVEDGTGGNQPQHF. V is TRBV29-1 and J is TRBJ1-5; TRBD1 matches 10 bases. Trimming cost V 0 bases and J 2 bases; bases outside gene matches: 1. This CDR3 is built from 15 residues. CDR1 and CDR2 from the germline V gene are SQVTM and ANQGSEA.

V gene TRBV12-5 combines with J gene TRBJ2-3; 7 bases are shared with TRBD1. The CDR3 length is 16 residues. V shed 2 bases, J shed 0 bases, and the junction held 5 bases outside the gene matches. Germline V gene sequence: CDR1 LGHNT, CDR2 FRNRAP. The CDR3 DNA reads TGTGCTAGTGGTTTGCACAGGACAGGCAGCACAGATACGCAGTATTTT. This codes for CASGLHRTGSTDTQYF. The variable domain in full, with the rest retrieved from reference TRBV12-5 and TRBJ2-3, is DARVTQTPRHKVTEMGQEVTMRCQPILGHNTVFWYRQTMMQGLELLAYFRNRAPLDDSGMPKDRFSAEMPDATLATLKIQPSEPRDSAVYFCASGLHRTGSTDTQYFGPGTRLTVL.

The chain carries TRBV30 and TRBJ2-5; D unresolved. In germline, CDR1 is GTSNPN, CDR2 SVGIG (reference sequence). V lost 0 bases and J lost 10, with 12 bases in between. There are 12 residues in the CDR3. CDR3 sequence: CAWSVAAGDQYF. CDR3 in DNA: TGTGCCTGGAGTGTGGCGGCCGGAGACCAGTACTTC. Supplemented by reference TRBV30 and TRBJ2-5, the full variable domain reads SQTIHQWPATLVQPVGSPLSLECTVEGTSNPNLYWYRQAAGRGLQLLFYSVGIGQISSEVPQNLSASRPQDRQFILSSKKLLLSDSGFYLCAWSVAAGDQYFGPGTRLLVL.

The chain employs TRBV10-3 and TRBJ2-7, with TRBD2 as a possible D gene (5 bases). This CDR3 contains 15 residues. Trimming left V 6 bases short and J 1 base short, with 16 bases between. In germline, CDR1 is ENHRY, CDR2 SYGVKD. CDR3 amino acids: CAISSGPRGSYEQYF. The CDR3 coding sequence is TGTGCCATCAGCTCGGGCCCCCGAGGGTCCTACGAGCAGTACTTC.